The rows below give T cell receptor beta chains drawn from one sample of a study of response to subunit inactivated influenza vaccine. TCRdb reprocessed the RT-PCR reads with MiXCR, giving one entry per CDR3 protein. The sample yields 800,000 or so distinct CDR3 sequences, about 20% seen once. Sequenced here: PBMCs from blood, sampled more than 4 days after vaccination. Receptors originate from a man aged 50 to 60 who received an inactivated influenza vaccine. The CDR3 runs from the conserved cysteine through the conserved F or W. A D gene is named only where the DNA matches it firmly. Expanded clones are given a class, and other clones once, few, many or no size at all.

V	J	size	D	DNA	CDR3
TRBV29-1	TRBJ1-6	few	NA	TGCAGCGTTGACTGTTTTTCCTCCTATAATTCACCCCTCCACTTT	CSVDCFSSYNSPLHF
TRBV4-2	TRBJ1-4	NA	NA	TGTGCCAGCAGCCAAGTCGAGTCGGGCCCAGGAGGCGAAAAACTGTTTTTT	CASSQVESGPGGEKLFF
TRBV10-3	TRBJ2-5	many	TRBD2	TGTGCCATCAGGAGCGGGGGGGAAATCCAAGAGACCCAGTACTTC	CAIRSGGEIQETQYF
TRBV7-2	TRBJ1-1	NA	TRBD1	TGTGCCAGCAGCTCATTTGGGACAGGGGGTGAAGCTTTCTTT	CASSSFGTGGEAFF
TRBV9	TRBJ2-7	NA	TRBD2	TGTGCCAGCAGCCTAGATTCGGGAGGACAGCAGTACTTC	CASSLDSGGQQYF
TRBV20-1	TRBJ2-2	NA	TRBD2	TGCAGTGCCCAAGGGGTTATAGCGGGAGGTTTAACCGGGGAGCTGTTTTTT	CSAQGVIAGGLTGELFF
TRBV7-8	TRBJ2-7	NA	NA	TGTGCCAGCAGCCCGGGAGACAGGGTGGGGGAGCAGTACTTC	CASSPGDRVGEQYF
TRBV5-6	TRBJ2-2	many	NA	TGTGCCAGCAGCTTGATGTCGGGTACCGGGGAGCTGTTTTTT	CASSLMSGTGELFF
TRBV2	TRBJ2-5	NA	TRBD2	TGTGCCAGCGGAGGGGCGCTAGCGGGGGTTCAAGAGACCCAGTACTTC	CASGGALAGVQETQYF
TRBV29-1	TRBJ1-2	many	NA	TGCAGCGTCGAGACAACTCACTATGGCTACACCTTC	CSVETTHYGYTF
TRBV4-3	TRBJ2-7	few	NA	TGCGCCAGCAGCCAAGAGGTTCCAGGGAAGTACGAGCAGTACTTC	CASSQEVPGKYEQYF
TRBV7-8	TRBJ1-1	NA	NA	TGTGCCAGCAGCTCGGACAGAATCATGAACACTGAAGCTTTCTTT	CASSSDRIMNTEAFF
TRBV5-1	TRBJ2-2	NA	NA	TGCGCCAGCAGCTTGGCAGAAGCCGGGGAGCTGTTTTTT	CASSLAEAGELFF
TRBV5-6	TRBJ1-2	few	TRBD1	TGTGCCAGCAGCTTGGCCTTAGCGACAGGGCAGCGAGGCTACACCTTC	CASSLALATGQRGYTF
TRBV12-3/TRBV12-4	TRBJ2-3	NA	NA	TGTGCCAGCAGTCCGACATTACCCCGCACAGATACGCAGTATTTT	CASSPTLPRTDTQYF
TRBV5-1	TRBJ2-1	few	NA	TGCGCCAGCAGCTCCGGGGGCCGGTACAATGAGCAGTTCTTC	CASSSGGRYNEQFF
TRBV12-3/TRBV12-4	TRBJ2-6	NA	NA	TGTGCCAGCAGCCGGGCCTCTGGGGCCAACGTCCTGACTTTC	CASSRASGANVLTF
TRBV6-2/TRBV6-3	TRBJ1-6	many	TRBD1	TGTGCCAGCAGACAGGGGGCTAATTCACCCCTCCACTTT	CASRQGANSPLHF
TRBV5-6	TRBJ2-3	NA	TRBD1	TGTGCCAGCAGCTTTCTATTGGGACAGGCCACCGATACGCAGTATTTT	CASSFLLGQATDTQYF
TRBV12-3/TRBV12-4	TRBJ2-7	NA	TRBD1	TGTGCCAGCAGCATACCGGGACAGAGCCAGTACTTC	CASSIPGQSQYF
TRBV7-2	TRBJ2-3	few	TRBD2	TGTGCCAGCAGCTCAACTAGCGGGGGGAATTCAGATACGCAGTATTTT	CASSSTSGGNSDTQYF
TRBV7-6	TRBJ1-4	NA	NA	TGTGCCAGCAGCTTAGATATCGGGGGCCAAACTAATGAAAAACTGTTTTTT	CASSLDIGGQTNEKLFF
TRBV4-1	TRBJ1-5	NA	TRBD1	TGCGCCAGCAGCGGAAACAGGGGGCTAGGCAATCAGCCCCAGCATTTT	CASSGNRGLGNQPQHF
TRBV18	TRBJ2-1	few	TRBD2	TGTGCCAGCTCACCATGGCCTAGCGGGGACAATGAGCAGTTCTTC	CASSPWPSGDNEQFF
TRBV4-3	TRBJ2-1	few	NA	TGCGCCAGCAGCCAAGAACGCGGTCCGTTGTTCTTC	CASSQERGPLFF
TRBV3-1	TRBJ2-3	NA	TRBD2	TGTGCCAGCAGCCAAAGGACTAGCGGGGCTAAAGATACGCAGTATTTT	CASSQRTSGAKDTQYF
TRBV10-3	TRBJ2-1	few	TRBD2	TGTGCCATCTCATGGACTAGCGGGGGGGATTACAATGAGCAGTTCTTC	CAISWTSGGDYNEQFF
TRBV9	TRBJ2-1	NA	NA	TGTGCCAGCAGCGTAGAAAGCACGTATGAGCAGTTCTTC	CASSVESTYEQFF
TRBV20-1	TRBJ1-3	few	NA	TGCAGTGCTAGAGAGCCGAGTGCTGGAAACACCATATATTTT	CSAREPSAGNTIYF
TRBV10-2	TRBJ1-2	NA	NA	TGCGCCAGCAGTGAGAGATTGGGGTCGAGGGGCTACACCTTC	CASSERLGSRGYTF
TRBV7-8	TRBJ2-1	few	TRBD1	TGTGCCAGCAGCTTCCCCCGGACAGGGGGCAGGAATGAGCAGTTCTTC	CASSFPRTGGRNEQFF
TRBV20-1	TRBJ2-1	NA	TRBD2	TGCAGTGCTAGAGTACCGGGACTAGCAAGCCATGAGCAGTTCTTC	CSARVPGLASHEQFF
TRBV9	TRBJ2-1	NA	TRBD1	TGTGCCAGCAGCGATCGGACAGGGGCGAATGAGCAGTTCTTC	CASSDRTGANEQFF
TRBV5-1	TRBJ1-1	NA	NA	TGCGCCAGGAGCGCGGACGATAAAGCTTTCTTT	CARSADDKAFF
TRBV4-1	TRBJ2-1	few	NA	TGCGCCAGCAGCCCCCCAAACGAAAGGGACAATGAGCAGTTCTTC	CASSPPNERDNEQFF
TRBV7-2	TRBJ1-5	NA	TRBD1	TGTGCCAGCAGCGCCCGACAGGGAAATCAGCCCCAGCATTTT	CASSARQGNQPQHF
TRBV7-2	TRBJ2-4	many	NA	TGTGCCAGCAGCCCGTACAGTGATCCAAAAACATTCAGACAGTACTTC	CASSPYSDPKTFRQYF
TRBV12-3/TRBV12-4	TRBJ2-7	NA	TRBD2	TGTGCCAGCAGTATCCGACTAGCGGGGGGCTACGAGCAGTACTTC	CASSIRLAGGYEQYF
TRBV12-3/TRBV12-4	TRBJ2-7	NA	NA	TGTGCCAGCACCCGGGGCACCCACGAGCAGTACTTC	CASTRGTHEQYF
TRBV28	TRBJ2-7	NA	TRBD1	TGTGCCAGCAGAACCGGGACAGGGGGGAATTACGAGCAGTACTTC	CASRTGTGGNYEQYF
TRBV5-1	TRBJ1-4	NA	NA	TGCGCCAGCAGAAGGAAGTCGGGGGAAAAACTGTTTTTT	CASRRKSGEKLFF
TRBV7-2	TRBJ1-6	few	NA	TGTGCCAGCAGCTTAGGAGGTTTGAGTTCACCCCTCCACTTT	CASSLGGLSSPLHF
TRBV28	TRBJ1-2	NA	NA	TGTGCCAGCAGTTTAATCAGCTATGGCTACACCTTC	CASSLISYGYTF
TRBV14	TRBJ2-1	NA	TRBD1	TGTGCCAGCAGCCAAGACAGGGGGCGGAACTACAATGAGCAGTTCTTC	CASSQDRGRNYNEQFF
TRBV7-6	TRBJ1-1	NA	TRBD1	TGTGCCAGCAGCGCGCGACAGGGATCCACTGAAGCTTTCTTT	CASSARQGSTEAFF
TRBV20-1	TRBJ2-7	few	NA	TGCAGTGCTAACCCCGAGATCGCCTACGAGCAGTACTTC	CSANPEIAYEQYF
TRBV5-5	TRBJ1-2	NA	NA	TGTGCCAGCAGCTACGCCGGGACTGAACACTATGGCTACACCTTC	CASSYAGTEHYGYTF
TRBV29-1	TRBJ2-7	few	TRBD2	TGCAGCGTAGCCGGGACTAGACTATACGAGCAGTACTTC	CSVAGTRLYEQYF
TRBV9	TRBJ2-7	NA	TRBD1	TGTGCCAGCAGCGCGACAGGGGGCGCGTACGAGCAGTACTTC	CASSATGGAYEQYF
TRBV4-1	TRBJ2-3	NA	TRBD2	TGCGCCAGCAGCCGAGGCCAAGCGGGGGGGCCCCCCACAGATACGCAGTATTTT	CASSRGQAGGPPTDTQYF
TRBV7-2	TRBJ2-7	NA	NA	TGTGCCAGCAGCCTCATCCCCGGCTACGAGCGGTACTTC	CASSLIPGYERYF
TRBV24-1	TRBJ2-1	few	TRBD1	TGTGCCACCAGTGATTCGGGACAGGGCAATGAGCAGTTCTTC	CATSDSGQGNEQFF
TRBV7-2	TRBJ2-5	NA	NA	TGTGCCAGCAGCTTAGTCACTCAAGAGACCCAGTACTTC	CASSLVTQETQYF
TRBV4-2	TRBJ2-3	few	NA	TGTGCCAGCAGCCGAGTCGGGGGACGCACAGATACGCAGTATTTT	CASSRVGGRTDTQYF